This TCR beta chain was captured by sequencing in a study of graft-versus-host responses after intestinal transplantation (dated by TCRdb to about 2021). About the investigation overall: The transplants that recipients got were multivisceral, liver-intestinal, or isolated intestinal. Rather than being sequenced by the commercial service, samples from a few later patients were sequenced in-house on an Illumina MiSeq and processed with MiXCR. The cohort enrolled about two dozen intestinal transplant recipients, one of whom was a retransplant, and 3 patients without pretransplant specimens were excluded. Alloreactive clones were identified by sequencing pre-transplant mixed lymphocyte reaction products and comparing them with unstimulated pre-transplant donor and recipient T cells. After intestinal transplantation, graft-versus-host and host-versus-graft alloreactive T cell clones in the graft, circulation and bone marrow were tracked using bulk TCR-beta CDR3 sequencing. Every recipient was given anti-thymocyte globulin induction, then maintenance tacrolimus and steroids for 3 to 4 years. Donor T cell macrochimerism was defined as a peak of at least 4% donor T cells among recipient peripheral blood mononuclear cells.

Counted from cysteine to phenylalanine, this CDR3 has 15 amino acids. Only CDR3 DNA is held: 45 bases, read in frame from base 1. The germline V gene (reference sequence) yields LNHDA for CDR1 and SQIVND for CDR2. Ends trimmed: V by 4 bases, J by 3 bases; bases unmatched to a gene: 5. About this clone: What antigen it recognizes has not been identified. No much larger clonotype is one base removed from it; base qualities were not supplied.

The sample's time point, from its label and the paper: cells obtained before transplantation from donor or recipient. CD3+CD4+ and CD3+CD8+ populations were FACS-sorted from unstimulated pre-transplant donor and recipient cells taken from spleen or lymph nodes. Libraries were built with the immunoSEQ multiplex PCR assay. For most patients, genomic DNA was isolated with the Qiagen DNeasy Blood and Tissue Kit and sent frozen to Adaptive Biotechnologies for TCR sequencing. High-throughput TCR-beta CDR3 sequencing of genomic DNA from most patients was performed by Adaptive Biotechnologies. The authors processed their data as follows. TCR sequencing data were retrieved from Adaptive's ImmunoSEQ software for 15 to 20 patients, whereas a few other patients were processed with MiXCR and VDJtools. To correct CD4 versus CD8 sorting errors, sequences present in both subsets at a frequency ratio below 5:1 were removed. Because the origin of CDR3 nucleotide sequences shared between donor and recipient could not be assigned, those sequences were removed. To count as alloreactive, a clone needed at least 2-fold expansion over unstimulated cells and a minimum CFSE-low frequency of 0.002% (template counts) or 0.001% (read counts). Clones detected in sequenced pre-transplant spleen, lymph node, or MLR CFSE-low populations of the donor or recipient were defined as mappable. Cumulative frequency of alloreactive clones was calculated as a percentage of all sequences weighted by copy number. TCRdb mirrors the immuneACCESS table, restricted to in-frame sequences. Some clones are absent from its copies; in checked studies, under half trace to an unresolved V gene, and the reason for the others is unknown. From that table come the V and J calls and clone size; the DNA was used to work out D and trimming. The sample yields about 120,000 clones; 95% were counted once. The ten top clones hold over 2.5% of the sample.

Results the study describes overall, beyond this receptor: Peak levels of circulating GvH clones were associated with declines in HvG clones early after transplant. The relatively low number and heterogeneity of intestinal transplant patients limited the conclusions. GvH clones were detected in recipient bone marrow, and some of these GvH clones were observed earlier in ileal mucosa or blood, consistent with an intestinal mucosal origin. Patients with donor T cell macrochimerism had high GvH to HvG T cell clonal ratios in their allografts.

This TCR was recovered from a human donor who received an intestinal transplant. Sequenced material: unstimulated CD8+ T cells sorted from spleen or lymph node cells, taken before intestinal transplant. The V gene is TRBV19 and the J gene is TRBJ2-1; TRBD2 fits 8 bases in the junction. In nucleotide form, the sequence is TGTGCCAGTAGTACAGCTAGCGGGCACTACAATGAGCAGTTCTTC. This codes for CASSTASGHYNEQFF.